These 19 T cell receptor beta chains came from one sample sequenced in a study of blood T cell repertoires in COVID-19. Libraries were prepared by immunoSEQ multiplex PCR; TCRdb keeps only in-frame clonotypes and omits some of them. This table holds 150,000 to 180,000 clones, roughly four fifths found once. The sequencing input was peripheral blood. The receptors were sampled from a woman aged 55-70 years with acute or convalescent COVID-19.

The rearrangement uses TRBV4-2 and TRBJ2-1; 14 bases map to TRBD2. This CDR3 spans 19 amino acids. Germline V CDR1 and CDR2: LGHNA, YNFKEQ. J was trimmed by 1 base and V by 3 bases; bases with no gene match: 8. CDR3 DNA sequence: TGTGCCAGCAGCCAGCAAGGACTAGCGGGGGGTAGATCCTACAATGAGCAGTTCTTC. As protein: CASSQQGLAGGRSYNEQFF.

In its sample, this clone was seen once. This rearrangement joins TRBV11-2 to TRBJ1-6; 7 nucleotides line up with TRBD1. Germline V gene sequence: CDR1 SGHAT, CDR2 FQNNGV. V lost 1 base and J lost 7; bases outside the gene matches: 7. The CDR3 spans 16 residues. CDR3 region: CASSLGATGWNSPLHF. In DNA form, the CDR3 reads TGTGCCAGCAGCTTAGGAGCGACAGGGTGGAATTCACCCCTCCACTTT.

This chain uses TRBV4-1 with TRBJ1-4, with D uncertain. The CDR3 is 14 residues long. V dropped 0 bases and J dropped 8 bases, with 10 bases sitting between them. CDR1 and CDR2 (germline): MGHRA, YSYEKL. This chain's CDR3 is CASSQDYSREKLFF. The DNA of the CDR3 is TGCGCCAGCAGCCAAGATTATTCCAGGGAAAAACTGTTTTTT.

The rearrangement uses TRBV7-3 and TRBJ2-3, with 9 nucleotides matching TRBD2. Germline CDR1 is SGHTA and CDR2 is FQGTGA. With V trimmed by 6 bases and J by 2 bases, 12 bases remained unmatched. CDR3 size: 17 residues. The CDR3 spells CASRFSGGLRLTDTQYF. The CDR3 DNA reads TGTGCCAGCAGGTTTAGCGGGGGCCTCCGCCTCACAGATACGCAGTATTTT.

V and J are TRBV12-5 and TRBJ1-5; perhaps TRBD1 as D (5 bases). Germline CDR1 reads LGHNT; CDR2 reads FRNRAP. V lost 0 bases and J 2 bases, leaving 11 bases between the germline ends. The CDR3 runs 16 residues. This CDR3 is CASGLVAGGGNQPQHF. In DNA, the CDR3 is TGTGCTAGTGGTTTGGTTGCCGGGGGGGGCAATCAGCCCCAGCATTTT.

Many counts were recorded for this clone. This chain joins TRBV28 and TRBJ2-7; no firm D call. Germline V gene sequence: CDR1 MDHEN, CDR2 SYDVKM. V dropped 2 bases and J dropped 0 bases, with 5 bases sitting between them. This CDR3 contains 13 residues. The CDR3 nucleotides are TGTGCCAGCAGTTTAGTAGACTCCTACGAGCAGTACGTC. This sequence encodes CASSLVDSYEQYV.

V usage is TRBV28 and J usage is TRBJ1-5; 9 positions match TRBD1. Germline V gives CDR1 MDHEN, CDR2 SYDVKM. V shed 3 bases, J shed 6 bases, and the junction held 3 bases outside the gene matches. The length of the CDR3 is 14 residues. The CDR3 sequence is CASSFYRGPQPQHF. The CDR3 nucleotides are TGTGCCAGCAGTTTTTACAGGGGGCCTCAGCCCCAGCATTTT.

This rearrangement joins TRBV15 to TRBJ1-5, with a possible D match to TRBD1 (6 bases). Germline loops: CDR1 LNHNV, CDR2 YYDKDF (reference sequence). CDR3 length: 14 residues. Trimming removed 5 bases at V and 2 bases at J, with 10 bases between. CDR3 bases: TGTGCCACCAGCCCAGAGGGGGGCAATCAGCCCCAGCATTTT. Translating it yields CATSPEGGNQPQHF.

To note about this clone: Other DNA sequences in the same sample also yield this CDR3. The V gene is TRBV19, the J gene TRBJ1-5; D is perhaps TRBD1 (6 bases). The V gene lost 2 bases and the J gene lost 1 base, with 9 bases spanning the gap. Per germline, CDR1 LNHDA and CDR2 SQIVND (reference sequence). The CDR3 has 15 residues. CDR3 residues: CASSIRGSSNQPQHF. The CDR3 DNA reads as TGTGCCAGTAGTATAAGGGGGTCGAGCAATCAGCCCCAGCATTTT.

The gene calls are TRBV5-4 and TRBJ1-4, with 7 bases matching TRBD1. J lost 11 bases, V lost 0 bases, and 10 bases had no gene match. CDR3 length: 15 amino acids. CDR1 is SGHNT, CDR2 YYREEE, per germline (reference sequence). The CDR3 DNA is TGTGCCAGCAGCTTGGCTGGGACAGTCAGTACTAAACTGTTTTTT. Protein: CASSLAGTVSTKLFF.

The V gene is TRBV7-9, the J gene TRBJ2-5, with a weak D call TRBD2 (5 bases). Trimming left V 5 bases short and J 7 bases short, with 17 bases between. Germline V gene sequence: CDR1 SEHNR, CDR2 FQNEAQ (reference sequence). This CDR3 comprises 14 residues. In nucleotides, the CDR3 is TGTGCCAGCAGCCGGGATATGTTGTATCGGACCCAGTACTTC. Translated: CASSRDMLYRTQYF. Variable domain in full (rest from reference TRBV7-9 and TRBJ2-5): DTGVSQNPRHKITKRGQNVTFRCDPISEHNRLYWYRQTLGQGPEFLTYFQNEAQLEKSRLLSDRFSAERPKGSFSTLEIQRTEQGDSAMYLCASSRDMLYRTQYFGPGTRLLVL.

This chain joins TRBV28 and TRBJ2-7; TRBD1 agrees at 9 bases. The V segment lost 3 bases and the J segment 4 bases; nucleotides outside the gene matches: 4. This CDR3 contains 14 residues. Germline V gene sequence: CDR1 MDHEN, CDR2 SYDVKM. CDR3 protein: CASSLDRGQYEQYV. CDR3 coding DNA: TGTGCCAGCAGTTTGGACAGGGGTCAATACGAGCAGTACGTC.

J is TRBJ1-5 and V is TRBV30; 9 bases map to TRBD1. CDR1 and CDR2 from the germline V gene are GTSNPN and SVGIG (reference sequence). V gave up 3 bases and J gave up 7 bases; unmatched junction bases: 4. The CDR3 contains 13 residues. As DNA, the CDR3 is TGTGCCTGGAGGGGACAGGGCCAACAGCCCCAGCATTTT. It encodes CAWRGQGQQPQHF.

The gene calls are TRBV30 and TRBJ1-4; 7 nucleotides agree with TRBD1. CDR3 size: 14 residues. V lost 5 bases and J lost 8; bases outside the gene matches: 11. CDR1 is GTSNPN, CDR2 SVGIG, per germline (reference sequence). In DNA, the CDR3 is TGTGCCTGGGGCCTACAGGGGATAGGGGAAAAACTGTTTTTT. Amino acid sequence: CAWGLQGIGEKLFF. The variable domain in full, completed from reference TRBV30 and TRBJ1-4, reads SQTIHQWPATLVQPVGSPLSLECTVEGTSNPNLYWYRQAAGRGLQLLFYSVGIGQISSEVPQNLSASRPQDRQFILSSKKLLLSDSGFYLCAWGLQGIGEKLFFGSGTQLSVL.

The chain carries TRBV3-1 (or the pseudogene TRBV3-2) and TRBJ1-2; D may be TRBD1 (5 bases). V dropped 0 bases and J dropped 1 base, with 6 bases sitting between them. CDR3 size: 14 residues. The germline CDR1 and CDR2 sequences are LGHDT and YNNKEL (reference sequence). CDR3 in amino acids: CASSQETDNYGYTF. DNA of the CDR3: TGTGCCAGCAGCCAAGAGACAGATAACTATGGCTACACCTTC.

This clone was counted a few times. The CDR3 protein is CAISESEMYQETQYF. CDR3 bases: TGTGCCATCAGTGAGTCAGAGATGTACCAAGAGACCCAGTACTTC. The chain uses TRBV10-3 and TRBJ2-5; D gene uncertain. The germline CDR1 and CDR2 sequences are ENHRY and SYGVKD. V dropped 0 bases and J dropped 0 bases, with 8 bases sitting between them. The CDR3 length is 15 residues.

The sample holds one count of this clone. The chain links TRBV5-4 to TRBJ1-6; a weak D match, TRBD1 (5 bases). This CDR3 is 14 amino acids long. Looked up from germline, CDR1 is SGHNT and CDR2 is YYREEE (reference sequence). V was shortened by 1 base and J by 10 bases, with 12 bases between the two germline ends. For the CDR3, the DNA is TGTGCCAGCAGCTTGTCGGTCGGACAATCACCCCTCCACTTT. Translated, it gives CASSLSVGQSPLHF.

The rearrangement uses TRBV30 and TRBJ1-5; weak D call: TRBD1 (5 bases). The CDR3 covers 13 residues. Germline V gene lookup returns CDR1 GTSNPN and CDR2 SVGIG (reference sequence). CDR3 nucleotide sequence: TGTGCAACTTCTTCACAGGGCAATCAGCCCCAGCATTTT. Translating gives CATSSQGNQPQHF.

This rearrangement joins TRBV27 to TRBJ1-6, with a tentative D call TRBD1 (6 bases). Trimming cost V 6 bases and J 9 bases, with 15 bases left between them. This CDR3 has 14 residues. Germline values: CDR1 MNHEY, CDR2 SMNVEV (reference sequence). The CDR3 here is CASSQGQPSSPLHF. Written as DNA, the CDR3 is TGTGCCAGCAGCCAAGGACAGCCTAGTTCACCCCTCCACTTT.